These T cell receptor beta chains were read from a single sample in a study of blood T cell repertoires in COVID-19. Only in-frame clones appear in the TCRdb table, and some are missing; sequencing was by immunoSEQ multiplex PCR. The profile covers about 120,000 clones, with roughly 75% appearing a single time and under 20% taken by the ten largest. Sequencing was performed on peripheral blood. The origin of the receptors is a man aged 60 to 69 with active or convalescent COVID-19. Each CDR3 is given with its conserved first and last residue. A D gene is named only where the DNA matches it firmly. Clone sizes are given selectively: once, few, many, or a class where the clone is expanded.

cdr3_aa: CASSETGPYEQYF
clone_size: NA
j_call: TRBJ2-7
d_call: NA
v_call: TRBV19

cdr3_aa: CASSERQTRALLREQYF
clone_size: NA
j_call: TRBJ2-7
d_call: NA
v_call: TRBV6-1

cdr3_aa: CASSPGLAGALEQFF
clone_size: few
j_call: TRBJ2-1
d_call: TRBD2
v_call: TRBV4-3

cdr3_aa: CASSMLGQGVTGELFF
clone_size: few
j_call: TRBJ2-2
d_call: TRBD1
v_call: TRBV19

cdr3_aa: CAGGQGSYEQYF
clone_size: NA
j_call: TRBJ2-7
d_call: TRBD1
v_call: TRBV7-9

cdr3_aa: CASSYPTGGSIYEQYF
clone_size: NA
j_call: TRBJ2-7
d_call: TRBD1
v_call: TRBV6-2/TRBV6-3

cdr3_aa: CATSKGRAGGTSYNEQFF
clone_size: NA
j_call: TRBJ2-1
d_call: TRBD2
v_call: TRBV24-1

cdr3_aa: CAWSVLGREQYF
clone_size: medium-sized
j_call: TRBJ2-7
d_call: NA
v_call: TRBV30

cdr3_aa: CASATGTGVVYGYTF
clone_size: NA
j_call: TRBJ1-2
d_call: TRBD1
v_call: TRBV19

cdr3_aa: CASSQGFSGGGGYSFEQYF
clone_size: NA
j_call: TRBJ2-7
d_call: NA
v_call: TRBV4-1

cdr3_aa: CASSFAGGSNQPQHF
clone_size: NA
j_call: TRBJ1-5
d_call: NA
v_call: TRBV28

cdr3_aa: CATSRPTQGNNSPLHF
clone_size: NA
j_call: TRBJ1-6
d_call: TRBD1
v_call: TRBV15

cdr3_aa: CASSGQGAGLLSNQPQHF
clone_size: NA
j_call: TRBJ1-5
d_call: NA
v_call: TRBV2

cdr3_aa: CSVVGSGRTDTQYF
clone_size: NA
j_call: TRBJ2-3
d_call: TRBD2
v_call: TRBV29-1

cdr3_aa: CASSLYREGEKLFF
clone_size: NA
j_call: TRBJ1-4
d_call: NA
v_call: TRBV5-8

cdr3_aa: CAISNMGGDGGYTF
clone_size: NA
j_call: TRBJ1-2
d_call: NA
v_call: TRBV10-3

cdr3_aa: CASSLEDREYGYTF
clone_size: NA
j_call: TRBJ1-2
d_call: NA
v_call: TRBV11-2

cdr3_aa: CSVKTAWNPYEQYF
clone_size: NA
j_call: TRBJ2-7
d_call: NA
v_call: TRBV29-1

cdr3_aa: CASVGGNTDTQYF
clone_size: NA
j_call: TRBJ2-3
d_call: NA
v_call: TRBV27

cdr3_aa: CASSTSSSGNTIYF
clone_size: few
j_call: TRBJ1-3
d_call: NA
v_call: TRBV19

cdr3_aa: CASSPDHTSGRGEQYF
clone_size: NA
j_call: TRBJ2-7
d_call: TRBD2
v_call: TRBV7-6

cdr3_aa: CASSSTGYTEAFF
clone_size: NA
j_call: TRBJ1-1
d_call: TRBD1
v_call: TRBV3-1/TRBV3-2

cdr3_aa: CASRTGNQETQYF
clone_size: NA
j_call: TRBJ2-5
d_call: TRBD1
v_call: TRBV12-3/TRBV12-4

cdr3_aa: CASSPGLAGAGGGEQFF
clone_size: NA
j_call: TRBJ2-1
d_call: TRBD2
v_call: TRBV5-4

cdr3_aa: CASSQDRGNEQFF
clone_size: NA
j_call: TRBJ2-1
d_call: TRBD1
v_call: TRBV18

cdr3_aa: CATAAGLRDTQYF
clone_size: NA
j_call: TRBJ2-3
d_call: NA
v_call: TRBV2

cdr3_aa: CASAPVRETQYF
clone_size: NA
j_call: TRBJ2-5
d_call: NA
v_call: TRBV6-6

cdr3_aa: CAGTDSPNTEAFF
clone_size: once
j_call: TRBJ1-1
d_call: NA
v_call: TRBV6-5

cdr3_aa: CASRLSGGGETQYF
clone_size: NA
j_call: TRBJ2-5
d_call: TRBD2
v_call: TRBV27

cdr3_aa: CASIRPGVSYEQYF
clone_size: NA
j_call: TRBJ2-7
d_call: NA
v_call: TRBV6-5

cdr3_aa: CASSIIQGAEAFF
clone_size: few
j_call: TRBJ1-1
d_call: TRBD1
v_call: TRBV7-9

cdr3_aa: CASSTGTSGKETQYF
clone_size: NA
j_call: TRBJ2-5
d_call: TRBD2
v_call: TRBV18

cdr3_aa: CASSWTGDQGKLFF
clone_size: NA
j_call: TRBJ1-4
d_call: TRBD1
v_call: TRBV7-2

cdr3_aa: CASSHKQGAKNIQYF
clone_size: NA
j_call: TRBJ2-4
d_call: NA
v_call: TRBV19

cdr3_aa: CASSRTEGETQYF
clone_size: NA
j_call: TRBJ2-5
d_call: NA
v_call: TRBV5-1

cdr3_aa: CASSPTGQHYEQYF
clone_size: few
j_call: TRBJ2-7
d_call: TRBD1
v_call: TRBV2

cdr3_aa: CASSSGQVGTQYF
clone_size: NA
j_call: TRBJ2-5
d_call: TRBD1
v_call: TRBV27

cdr3_aa: CASSLGGTGSDEQYF
clone_size: NA
j_call: TRBJ2-7
d_call: TRBD1
v_call: TRBV7-9

cdr3_aa: CASSPVRYYSYNEQFF
clone_size: few
j_call: TRBJ2-1
d_call: NA
v_call: TRBV5-6

cdr3_aa: CSVVRMNTEAFF
clone_size: NA
j_call: TRBJ1-1
d_call: NA
v_call: TRBV29-1

cdr3_aa: CASSQFGDTLAKNIQYF
clone_size: NA
j_call: TRBJ2-4
d_call: NA
v_call: TRBV16

cdr3_aa: CATRTGGYGYTF
clone_size: NA
j_call: TRBJ1-2
d_call: TRBD1
v_call: TRBV27

cdr3_aa: CASSPSGPRNTEAFF
clone_size: NA
j_call: TRBJ1-1
d_call: NA
v_call: TRBV11-2

cdr3_aa: CAISSGDSPLHF
clone_size: NA
j_call: TRBJ1-6
d_call: NA
v_call: TRBV10-3

cdr3_aa: CASSLDRTRETQYF
clone_size: NA
j_call: TRBJ2-5
d_call: TRBD1
v_call: TRBV28